The 20 T cell receptor beta chains in this list originate from one sample, sequenced in a study of OX40 agonist ivuxolimab in advanced cancers. Measured with immunoSEQ multiplex PCR; TCRdb has only the in-frame clones, and not every one. Of over 150,000 clones detected, 94% appear once; the ten largest clones hold just over 0.3%. This specimen consisted of CD4+ or CD8+ T cells sorted from blood, obtained in a trial of the OX40 agonist ivuxolimab. Every receptor here comes from an adult with an advanced solid tumor such as melanoma, head and neck, liver or kidney cancer.

The J gene is TRBJ2-5, the V gene TRBV28, with 7 bases fitting TRBD1. The CDR3 is 14 residues long. The germline V gene has CDR1 MDHEN and CDR2 SYDVKM. Trimming took 6 bases from V and 5 from J; bases not matched to a gene: 9. CDR3 sequence: CASRPGGRRETQYF. The CDR3 DNA follows: TGTGCCAGCAGACCAGGGGGTAGGAGGGAGACCCAGTACTTC.

V gene TRBV11-2 combines with J gene TRBJ1-2; D is unresolved. Trimming took 1 base from V and 4 from J, leaving 10 bases between them. CDR3 length: 14 residues. Per germline, CDR1 SGHAT and CDR2 FQNNGV. CDR3 bases: TGTGCCAGCAGCTTAGGGGCAGAGCGCTATGGCTACACCTTC. It is translated as CASSLGAERYGYTF.

The rearrangement uses TRBV15 and TRBJ1-3; D is uncertain. V lost 1 base and J 4 bases, leaving 11 bases between the germline ends. CDR1 is LNHNV and CDR2 is YYDKDF in the germline V gene (reference sequence). This CDR3 region has 15 residues. CDR3 in amino acids: CATSRGTGWGNTIYF. The CDR3 nucleotides are TGTGCCACCAGCAGAGGGACCGGGTGGGGAAACACCATATATTTT.

The rearrangement joins TRBV10-3 to TRBJ2-6; D might be TRBD1 (6 bases). With 11 bases removed from V and 3 bases from J, the gap between germline ends came to 17 bases. This CDR3 has 15 residues. The germline CDR1 and CDR2 sequences are ENHRY and SYGVKD. The CDR3 loop reads CAPGQSLVGANVLTF. CDR3 coding DNA: TGTGCCCCCGGACAGAGTTTGGTTGGGGCCAACGTCCTGACTTTC.

The chain combines TRBV5-1 with TRBJ1-1, with unresolved D. Trimming left V 0 bases short and J 1 base short, with 4 bases between. Germline V CDR1 and CDR2: SGHRS, YFSETQ. CDR3 length: 13 residues. CDR3 nucleotide sequence: TGCGCCAGCAGCTTGGGAAGGAACACTGAAGCTTTCTTT. Its translation: CASSLGRNTEAFF.

V and J are TRBV28 and TRBJ2-7, with 8 nucleotides matching TRBD1. Trimming at V came to 5 bases and at J to 2 bases, leaving 5 bases not matched to a gene. The CDR3 covers 14 residues. Germline CDR1 MDHEN, CDR2 SYDVKM. CDR3 loop: CASSNRGNTYEQYF. In DNA form, the CDR3 reads TGTGCCAGCAGTAACAGGGGGAACACCTACGAGCAGTACTTC.

The rearrangement joins TRBV7-6 to TRBJ2-1, with D possibly TRBD1 on 5 matching bases. Per the germline V gene, CDR1 is SGHVS and CDR2 is FNYEAQ. This CDR3 comprises 18 residues. Trimming took 3 bases from V and 5 from J, leaving 23 bases between them. CDR3 DNA sequence: TGTGCCAGCAGCTTCCGTGCCGCCCCACAGGTTTATAACAATGAGCAGTTCTTC. Translation: CASSFRAAPQVYNNEQFF.

The genes are TRBV18 and TRBJ2-1; D is ambiguous. Germline V gene sequence: CDR1 KGHSH, CDR2 LQKENI. Trimming removed 3 bases at V and 10 bases at J, with 13 bases between. The CDR3 has 13 residues. Here the CDR3 DNA reads TGTGCCAGCTCACCCAGAGACACAGTAGAGCAGTTCTTC. This encodes CASSPRDTVEQFF.

The chain links TRBV27 to TRBJ2-7, with D maybe TRBD2 (5 bases). V lost 5 bases and J 0 bases, leaving 20 bases between the germline ends. CDR3 size: 17 residues. Per germline, CDR1 MNHEY and CDR2 SMNVEV (reference sequence). CDR3: CASSPPRVAQLSYEQYF. The CDR3 region has the DNA TGTGCCAGCAGTCCCCCGAGGGTAGCGCAACTCTCCTACGAGCAGTACTTC.

A single count supports this clone. The genes are TRBV9 and TRBJ1-2; TRBD1 agrees at 7 bases. The CDR3 runs to 13 residues. Germline CDR1 SGDLS, CDR2 YYNGEE. The J segment lost 5 bases and the V segment lost 7 bases, leaving 8 bases of the junction unmatched. The CDR3: CASRRDSQYGYTF. In DNA form, the CDR3 reads TGTGCCAGCCGAAGGGACAGTCAGTATGGCTACACCTTC.

The V call is TRBV6-5, the J call TRBJ2-1; TRBD2 is a possible D gene (5 bases). V was trimmed by 9 bases and J by 0 bases, leaving 12 bases between them. The germline V gene encodes CDR1 MNHEY and CDR2 SVGAGI. The CDR3 is 14 residues long. CDR3 DNA sequence: TGTGCCAGTAAAGGACTGATCTCCTACAATGAGCAGTTCTTC. This gives the protein CASKGLISYNEQFF.

This chain uses TRBV5-6 with TRBJ2-7, with TRBD2 matching over 10 bases. The CDR3 sequence is 15 residues long. Germline V gives CDR1 SGHDT, CDR2 YYEEEE. Germline trimming cut 3 bases from V and 6 bases from J; bases unmatched to any gene: 9. The DNA for the CDR3 is TGTGCCAGCAGCTGGCGGAGCGGGAGGGCCTCCGAGCAGTACTTC. Translated: CASSWRSGRASEQYF.

Concerning this clone itself: The junction departs from germline at one end; a sequencing error may be responsible. The chain links TRBV27 to TRBJ2-6; 9 nucleotides line up with TRBD1. Germline CDR1 MNHEY, CDR2 SMNVEV (reference sequence). This CDR3 is 18 amino acids long. The CDR3 spells CASSSLTGGLSGANVPTF. The CDR3 DNA follows: TGTGCCAGCAGTTCTTTAACAGGGGGCCTATCCGGGGCCAACGTCCCGACTTTC.

The chain uses TRBV7-9 and TRBJ2-2; possible D gene TRBD2, 6 bases. This CDR3 is 15 amino acids long. CDR1 and CDR2 from the germline V gene are SEHNR and FQNEAQ (reference sequence). V was shortened by 4 bases and J by 4 bases, with 13 bases between the two germline ends. The CDR3 loop reads CASSSLGGATGELFF. The CDR3, as DNA: TGTGCCAGCAGCTCACTGGGGGGTGCCACCGGGGAGCTGTTTTTT.

This rearrangement joins TRBV5-4 to TRBJ1-1; a weak D match, TRBD1 (5 bases). Germline V gene lookup returns CDR1 SGHNT and CDR2 YYREEE (reference sequence). This CDR3 comprises 16 residues. The V gene lost 4 bases and the J gene lost 1 base, with 17 bases spanning the gap. Written as DNA, the CDR3 is TGTGCCAGCAGCCCGAAAGGCAGGGTGGGGAACACTGAAGCTTTCTTT. Encoded protein: CASSPKGRVGNTEAFF.

J is TRBJ2-3 and V is TRBV29-1; D is undetermined. The germline V gene encodes CDR1 SQVTM and CDR2 ANQGSEA. V shed 4 bases and J shed 0 bases, with 5 bases lying between them. This CDR3 contains 12 residues. The CDR3 nucleotides are TGCAGCGTTGGGAGTAGCACAGATACGCAGTATTTT. Translating gives CSVGSSTDTQYF.

The count of this clone is one. The chain carries TRBV7-9 and TRBJ1-2, with no clear D. The CDR3 has 16 residues. CDR1 and CDR2 from the germline V gene are SEHNR and FQNEAQ (reference sequence). The V gene lost 1 base and the J gene lost 0 bases, with 12 bases spanning the gap. Written as DNA, the CDR3 is TGTGCCAGCAGCTTAGAAGAGGTTGGGCCTAACTATGGCTACACCTTC. It specifies CASSLEEVGPNYGYTF.

The chain employs TRBV5-1 and TRBJ2-7; tentatively, D is TRBD2 (6 bases). CDR1 is SGHRS, CDR2 YFSETQ, per germline. V was clipped by 0 bases and J by 5 bases, with 15 bases between them. CDR3 size: 15 residues. In nucleotides, the CDR3 is TGCGCCAGCAGCTTGGATGTGGGGGGTTGGGACGAGCAGTACTTC. It specifies CASSLDVGGWDEQYF. The whole variable domain, remainder taken from reference TRBV5-1 and TRBJ2-7, is KAGVTQTPRYLIKTRGQQVTLSCSPISGHRSVSWYQQTPGQGLQFLFEYFSETQRNKGNFPGRFSGRQFSNSRSEMNVSTLELGDSALYLCASSLDVGGWDEQYFGPGTRLTVT.

The chain employs TRBV4-1 and TRBJ2-7; weak D call: TRBD1 (5 bases). CDR1 and CDR2 (germline): MGHRA, YSYEKL. V lost 0 bases to trimming and J lost 4 bases, with 10 bases between them. This CDR3 is built from 14 residues. The CDR3 sequence is CASSQEPGRYEQYF. The CDR3 DNA sequence: TGCGCCAGCAGCCAAGAACCAGGGCGGTACGAGCAGTACTTC.

The chain uses TRBV12-5 and TRBJ1-2; D may be TRBD1 (6 bases). Between the trimmed V and J ends, which lost 0 bases and 6 bases, there was a span of 17 bases. The CDR3 consists of 16 residues. Germline assignment: CDR1 LGHNT and CDR2 FRNRAP. The CDR3 nucleotides read TGTGCTAGTGGTTTGGTACGGGGGGGGCGACCCCATGGCTACACCTTC. Its protein is CASGLVRGGRPHGYTF. Variable domain in full (rest from reference TRBV12-5 and TRBJ1-2): DARVTQTPRHKVTEMGQEVTMRCQPILGHNTVFWYRQTMMQGLELLAYFRNRAPLDDSGMPKDRFSAEMPDATLATLKIQPSEPRDSAVYFCASGLVRGGRPHGYTFGSGTRLTVV.